This T cell receptor beta chain was identified in a study of cytomegalovirus exposure and HLA in healthy donors (dated by TCRdb to the late 2010s). In terms of the full investigation: According to a later analysis, one platform produced both the 100 to 150 validation repertoires and the 700 or so repertoires of the first cohort. The study aimed to test whether signatures of past pathogen exposure could be identified by cataloging public T cell receptors. Along with the roughly 710-subject first cohort, a separate validation cohort of approximately 110 different subjects was used. To predict cytomegalovirus infection status, the study combined high-throughput TCR immunosequencing, statistical association of individual TCRs with disease status, and machine learning. Overall study results and their limits: The validation cohort had no HLA typing available for a later analysis, so co-occurrence within that cohort was assessed over all 110 or so repertoires. The study listed 150 to 200 TCR beta chains as associated with cytomegalovirus. Subsequent analysis determined that TCRs grouped into clusters in the first cohort also showed a tendency toward co-occurrence across the roughly 120 validation repertoires, and 85% to 95% of cluster scores exceeded 0. In vitro tests confirmed that a few of the cytomegalovirus-associated TCR beta chains recognize cytomegalovirus antigens. Most TCR sequences were observed very rarely across donors, whereas some public TCRs were present in many individuals. The classifier was reported to diagnose cytomegalovirus status with high specificity and sensitivity in both the original and validation cohorts. It was suggested by the authors that the approach could potentially be generalized to other disease states and immunological phenotypes.

The library was made by the immunoSEQ multiplex PCR assay. Regarding the original processing steps: A statistical classification framework was built for diagnosing cytomegalovirus status from the catalog of TCR beta chain sequences. TCRdb's version of the immuneACCESS table is confined to in-frame rearrangements and falls short of the full clone set. An unresolved V gene accounts for under half of the shortfall where checked; the remainder is of unknown origin. The D gene and trimming were derived from the DNA, and the V and J assignments and clone size from that table. A total of approximately 88,000 clones appear in this sample, 80% to 85% of them only once. The ten largest clonotypes hold around an eighth of the sample. As concerns this clone: Which antigen it targets is not known. Per-base qualities were not stored, and no clone one base away is much larger.

Per the germline V gene, KGHSH is the CDR1 and LQKENI is the CDR2. The CDR3 has 14 amino acids, counting the end cysteine and phenylalanine. Here the CDR3 DNA is all that survives: 42 bases in frame from base 1. The junction shows trimming of 5 bases on V and 5 bases on J, and the gene matches do not reach 6 bases of it. Donors formed part of the validation cohort, which comprised 95 to 150 subjects and was distinct from the first cohort of under 750 subjects. The source of this sequence is a woman aged 18-29 years in good health and CMV-seropositive. The chain is encoded by TRBV18 joined to TRBJ1-5, with TRBD1 identical over 7 junction bases. Input material: PBMCs. The nucleotide sequence reads TGTGCCAGCTCATCTACAGGGGTAGATCAGCCCCAGCATTTT. Its translation reads: CASSSTGVDQPQHF.